This TCR beta chain came from a study of shared clonotypes between healthy human individuals. Across several immunoSEQ plates, the genomic DNA of each subset was split evenly. In the authors' methods: Filtering differed, since immunoSEQ gave only junction sequences and no quality scores. Repertoires were generated with immunoSEQ multiplex PCR, while TCRdb's copy carries only in-frame clones and drops some. The V and J calls and clone size are taken from that table; D and trimming were inferred from the DNA. In the table there are about 2 million clones, roughly 96% of which are singletons. Germline V CDR1 and CDR2: LNHNV, YYDKDF (reference sequence). The V and J ends lost 1 base and 5 bases respectively, with 14 bases between them. There are 15 residues in the CDR3.

This sequence joins TRBV15 and TRBJ2-5; D uncertain. The clonotype comes from a man in his late teens or twenties in good health. What was sequenced was naive CD4+ T cells sorted from blood. Described subset: CD45RA+ positively selected. In DNA, the CDR3 is TGTGCCACCAGCAGAGCAGACATATCCGGGGAGACCCAGTACTTC. Encoded protein: CATSRADISGETQYF.